The 29 T cell receptor beta chains below all came from one sample that was sequenced in a study of T cell repertoires in cytomegalovirus infection. Each CDR3 protein is one row after TCRdb ran MiXCR on the reads. The table shows roughly 150,000 distinct CDR3 sequences, with about a quarter occurring only once. The sequenced material came from PBMCs. These receptors were obtained from a human donor in good health (CMV status not recorded). Some clones in this sample may be carry-over from other donors' samples.

This clonotype came up many times. The gene calls are TRBV7-8 and TRBJ1-6, with D possibly matching TRBD1 (5 bases). Germline V gene sequence: CDR1 SGHVS, CDR2 FQNEAQ. CDR3 length equals 14 residues. The V end lost 1 base, the J end lost 7 bases, and 8 bases lay between the germline ends. CDR3 region: CASSLVGGNSPLHF. The CDR3 DNA is TGTGCCAGCAGCTTAGTGGGGGGGAATTCACCCCTCCACTTT.

This clonotype was seen ten or more times. The chain employs TRBV28 and TRBJ1-1, with D unclear. Germline V gives CDR1 MDHEN, CDR2 SYDVKM. V lost 6 bases to trimming and J lost 0 bases, with 5 bases between them. This CDR3 has 12 amino acids. CDR3 sequence: CASSFLNTEAFF. CDR3 nucleotide sequence: TGTGCCAGCAGCTTCTTGAACACTGAAGCTTTCTTT.

A note on this clonotype: It may be a read error: a sequence one base away is much more abundant. The rearrangement links TRBV2 to TRBJ2-7; 7 bases line up with TRBD1. Germline CDR1 and CDR2: SNHLY and FYNNEI. This CDR3 region has 15 residues. CDR3 sequence (DNA): TGTGCCAGCAGTGTTCTTCAAGGGGGCGGGTACGATCAGTACTTC. Its protein is CASSVLQGGGYDQYF.

Only a few counts were recorded for this clonotype. The chain joins TRBV14 to TRBJ2-1; tentatively, D is TRBD2 (7 bases). Trimming shortened V by 4 bases and J by 1 base, and 14 bases separated the two germline ends. CDR1 SGHDN and CDR2 FVKESK come from the germline V gene. The CDR3 has 16 residues. CDR3 residues: CASSPLGGASYNEQFF. In DNA form, the CDR3 reads TGTGCCAGCAGCCCTTTGGGGGGGGCTTCCTACAATGAGCAGTTCTTC.

As for this clonotype: A much larger clone differs by one base, so this may be a read error. This chain uses TRBV7-2 with TRBJ2-7; perhaps TRBD2 as D (5 bases). Looked up from germline, CDR1 is SGHTA and CDR2 is FQGNSA. With 1 base removed from V and 1 base from J, the gap between germline ends came to 11 bases. The length of the CDR3 is 15 residues. The CDR3 DNA follows: TGTGCCAGCAGCTTAGAAAGCGGTACTTCCTACGAGCAGTACTTC. Residues: CASSLESGTSYEQYF.

This chain uses TRBV20-1 with TRBJ2-7; the match to TRBD1 covers 7 bases. Germline loops: CDR1 DFQATT, CDR2 SNEGSKA (reference sequence). The CDR3 consists of 16 residues. The J segment lost 3 bases and the V segment lost 1 base, leaving 12 bases of the junction unmatched. The CDR3 DNA sequence: TGCAGTGCTAGAGCCCCGGGACAGATGCACGACTACGAGCAGTACTTC. Translated, it gives CSARAPGQMHDYEQYF.

V gene TRBV12-3 or TRBV12-4 combines with J gene TRBJ2-7, with TRBD2 identical over 8 bases. CDR3 length: 14 residues. The V segment lost 5 bases and the J segment 2 bases; nucleotides outside the gene matches: 5. The CDR3 region is CASSRGGPTYEQYF. The CDR3, as DNA: TGTGCCAGCAGTCGCGGGGGGCCGACCTACGAGCAGTACTTC.

This clonotype was recorded at least ten times. The J gene is TRBJ2-1, the V gene TRBV7-2; D possibly corresponds to TRBD1 (6 bases). Trimming stripped 3 bases from V and 3 bases from J, with 15 bases between. The CDR3 loop spans 16 amino acids. Looked up from germline, CDR1 is SGHTA and CDR2 is FQGNSA. CDR3 DNA: TGTGCCAGCAGCTTCACGGGGACAAACTTCTACAATGAGCAGTTCTTC. This translates into CASSFTGTNFYNEQFF.

This clonotype was observed at least ten times. The gene calls are TRBV7-2 and TRBJ2-7; 14 bases are shared with TRBD2. The CDR3 has 15 amino acids. The ends lost 9 bases at V and 7 bases at J; junction bases unmatched: 11. Germline-derived CDR1 and CDR2 are SGHTA and FQGNSA. Here the CDR3 reads CASNRETSGREEQYF. The CDR3 DNA follows: TGTGCCAGTAACCGAGAGACTAGCGGGAGGGAAGAGCAGTACTTC.

This clonotype was found many times. The chain combines TRBV20-1 with TRBJ2-3; weak D call: TRBD2 (7 bases). This CDR3 is 13 amino acids long. Germline CDR1 is DFQATT and CDR2 is SNEGSKA (reference sequence). V gave up 3 bases and J gave up 2 bases, with 9 bases separating them. DNA for the CDR3: TGCAGTGCTAGCGGGGGGCTCACAGATACGCAGTATTTT. Its translation: CSASGGLTDTQYF.

This clonotype came up many times. V is TRBV28 and J is TRBJ2-3; the D gene is possibly TRBD1 (6 bases). V was cut by 5 bases and J by 0 bases, with 15 bases left in between. This CDR3 region has 16 residues. Per germline, CDR1 MDHEN and CDR2 SYDVKM. CDR3 protein: CASSGAGTYSTDTQYF. As DNA, the CDR3 is TGTGCCAGCAGTGGGGCCGGGACATATAGCACAGATACGCAGTATTTT.

The gene calls are TRBV28 and TRBJ1-2; D not certain. The germline V and J ends were trimmed by 6 bases and 4 bases, with 15 bases remaining between them. Germline CDR1 and CDR2: MDHEN and SYDVKM. CDR3 length equals 14 residues. The CDR3 DNA follows: TGTGCCAGCAGGTTGATCGGTGCCCCCTATGGCTACACCTTC. It codes for CASRLIGAPYGYTF.

This clonotype was seen only a few times. This chain links TRBV5-1 with TRBJ2-5, with 7 bases matching TRBD2. This CDR3 is built from 14 residues. Germline CDR1 and CDR2: SGHRS and YFSETQ. Unmatched junction bases numbered 8, after V lost 2 bases and J lost 7 bases. CDR3 region: CASSFWEGKGTQYF. In DNA, the CDR3 is TGCGCCAGCAGCTTCTGGGAGGGGAAAGGGACCCAGTACTTC.

The chain couples TRBV10-3 to TRBJ1-1, with TRBD1 matching 8 bases. This CDR3 spans 14 amino acids. After removal of 7 bases from V and 3 bases from J, the junction contained 7 bases not matched to a gene. The germline V gene encodes CDR1 ENHRY and CDR2 SYGVKD. CDR3: CAINQQGGDTEAFF. CDR3 DNA sequence: TGTGCCATCAACCAACAGGGGGGGGACACTGAAGCTTTCTTT.

A note on this clonotype: A much larger clone lies a single base off, so this may be a read error. V usage is TRBV28 and J usage is TRBJ2-7, with D maybe TRBD2 (6 bases). CDR1 is MDHEN, CDR2 SYDVKM, per germline. Trimming removed 2 bases at V and 1 base at J, with 15 bases between. The CDR3 is 16 residues long. In nucleotides, the CDR3 is TGTGCCAGCAGTTTAATGCGGGGAATACAGTCCTACGAGCAGTACTTC. This gives the protein CASSLMRGIQSYEQYF.

This chain uses TRBV7-9 with TRBJ2-1; D is unclear. V was trimmed by 6 bases and J by 6 bases, leaving 18 bases between them. CDR3 length equals 15 residues. Germline V lookup: CDR1 SEHNR, CDR2 FQNEAQ (reference sequence). The CDR3 here is CASSLMTPPPNEQFF. The CDR3 nucleotides are TGTGCCAGCAGTCTGATGACCCCCCCGCCCAATGAGCAGTTCTTC.

Note on this clonotype: The junction and the germline gene differ at one end; a read error may be behind it. The V gene is TRBV11-2, the J gene TRBJ2-7; D call uncertain. The CDR3 is 17 amino acids. Germline V gives CDR1 SGHAT, CDR2 FQNNGV. The CDR3 coding sequence is TGTGCCAGCAGCTTAGGGGGTCTCTCCCTGAGCTCCTACGAGCAGTGGTTC. This encodes CASSLGGLSLSSYEQWF.

In this sample, this clonotype turned up many times. The chain joins TRBV12-3 or TRBV12-4 to TRBJ1-3; D remains unclear. V was trimmed by 2 bases and J by 0 bases, leaving 11 bases between them. The CDR3 covers 16 residues. Here the CDR3 reads CASSLSHGSSGNTIYF. CDR3 DNA: TGTGCCAGCAGTTTATCCCACGGCAGCTCTGGAAACACCATATATTTT.

This clonotype appeared a few times. The chain is built from TRBV28 and TRBJ2-3, with 13 bases lining up with TRBD2. The CDR3 runs to 16 residues. Germline trimming cut 6 bases from V and 0 bases from J; bases unmatched to any gene: 3. The germline gives CDR1 MDHEN, CDR2 SYDVKM. The CDR3 sequence is CASSGTSGISTDTQYF. The CDR3 nucleotides read TGTGCCAGCAGCGGGACTAGCGGGATTAGCACAGATACGCAGTATTTT.

The chain links TRBV20-1 to TRBJ2-1, with 9 bases aligning to TRBD2. The germline V gene has CDR1 DFQATT and CDR2 SNEGSKA (reference sequence). The CDR3 spans 17 residues. Trimming at V came to 5 bases and at J to 0 bases, leaving 11 bases not matched to a gene. The chain's CDR3 is CSAPATSGSSSYNEQFF. For the CDR3, the DNA is TGCAGTGCTCCAGCGACTAGCGGATCCAGCTCCTACAATGAGCAGTTCTTC.

There are a few counts of this clonotype. The chain is built from TRBV28 and TRBJ1-1; the D gene is possibly TRBD1 (5 bases). Between the trimmed V and J ends, which lost 4 bases and 3 bases, there was a span of 12 bases. CDR1 is MDHEN and CDR2 is SYDVKM in the germline V gene. The CDR3 totals 14 residues. CDR3 in DNA: TGTGCCAGCAGTTCGGCGGGGGGTCACACTGAAGCTTTCTTT. Protein: CASSSAGGHTEAFF.

At least ten counts were recorded for this clonotype. The chain combines TRBV7-2 with TRBJ2-3; 10 positions agree with TRBD2. The CDR3 is 16 amino acids. The V gene end was trimmed by 6 bases and the J gene end by 2 bases; junction bases not matched to a gene: 8. The germline CDR1 and CDR2 sequences are SGHTA and FQGNSA. The chain's CDR3 is CASRGTSGNPTDTQYF. Here the CDR3 DNA reads TGTGCCAGCAGAGGAACTAGCGGGAATCCCACAGATACGCAGTATTTT.

V usage is TRBV5-1 and J usage is TRBJ2-2; D call uncertain. Trimming stripped 4 bases from V and 7 bases from J, with 14 bases between. Germline V CDR1 and CDR2: SGHRS, YFSETQ. The CDR3 extends over 14 amino acids. DNA of the CDR3: TGCGCCAGCAGCCGGACCAGTCAGGACGGGGAGCTGTTTTTT. Encoded protein: CASSRTSQDGELFF.

This clonotype was found many times. CDR3 DNA sequence: TGTGCCAGCAGCTTAGCGGGGATTGGGTCTGGAAACACCATATATTTT. Its protein product is CASSLAGIGSGNTIYF. This chain joins TRBV7-2 and TRBJ1-3; D gene ambiguous. V lost 0 bases, J lost 1 base, and 10 bases lay in between. Germline CDR1 and CDR2: SGHTA and FQGNSA. This CDR3 region has 16 residues.

This clonotype was seen a few times. The rearrangement uses TRBV29-1 and TRBJ2-2, with 8 bases matching TRBD1. The junction had 7 bases not matched to a gene; V was cut back by 5 bases and J by 5 bases. Germline V gene lookup returns CDR1 SQVTM and CDR2 ANQGSEA. This CDR3 comprises 14 residues. CDR3: CSVRATGDTGELFF. The CDR3 DNA sequence: TGCAGCGTTAGGGCGACAGGGGATACCGGGGAGCTGTTTTTT.

This chain links TRBV30 with TRBJ2-5; D gene unclear. Germline V gene data show CDR1 as GTSNPN and CDR2 as SVGIG (reference sequence). The CDR3 has 11 amino acids. With 1 base removed from V and 4 bases from J, the gap between germline ends came to 4 bases. The CDR3 DNA is TGTGCCTGGAGTGAGGGAGAGACCCAGTACTTC. This translates into CAWSEGETQYF. Together with reference TRBV30 and TRBJ2-5, the CDR3 gives the full variable domain: SQTIHQWPATLVQPVGSPLSLECTVEGTSNPNLYWYRQAAGRGLQLLFYSVGIGQISSEVPQNLSASRPQDRQFILSSKKLLLSDSGFYLCAWSEGETQYFGPGTRLLVL.

This clonotype has more than one count but fewer than ten. V is TRBV15 and J is TRBJ2-5; D gene uncertain. There are 16 residues in the CDR3. Germline V CDR1 and CDR2: LNHNV, YYDKDF (reference sequence). V dropped 0 bases and J dropped 2 bases, with 13 bases sitting between them. CDR3 nucleotide sequence: TGTGCCACCAGCAGAGATCTCCTACGGGCGCAAGAGACCCAGTACTTC. This translates into CATSRDLLRAQETQYF. The full variable domain, rest sourced from reference TRBV15 and TRBJ2-5, is DAMVIQNPRYQVTQFGKPVTLSCSQTLNHNVMYWYQQKSSQAPKLLFHYYDKDFNNEADTPDNFQSRRPNTSFCFLDIRSPGLGDTAMYLCATSRDLLRAQETQYFGPGTRLLVL.

Ten or more counts support this clonotype. The gene calls are TRBV7-2 and TRBJ2-6, with D perhaps matching TRBD1 (5 bases). CDR1 is SGHTA, CDR2 FQGNSA, per germline. V was pared by 6 bases and J by 3 bases, with 15 bases between. The CDR3 is 16 amino acids. The CDR3 protein is CASRVTASVGANVLTF. CDR3 DNA: TGTGCCAGCAGGGTGACAGCCTCGGTTGGGGCCAACGTCCTGACTTTC.

The rearrangement joins TRBV7-9 to TRBJ1-1; D is possibly TRBD1 (5 bases). This CDR3 has 11 amino acids. V lost 7 bases and J lost 7, with 10 bases in between. Germline assignment: CDR1 SEHNR and CDR2 FQNEAQ (reference sequence). The CDR3 DNA reads as TGTGCCAGCACCGGGGGGAATGAAGCTTTCTTT. This gives the protein CASTGGNEAFF.